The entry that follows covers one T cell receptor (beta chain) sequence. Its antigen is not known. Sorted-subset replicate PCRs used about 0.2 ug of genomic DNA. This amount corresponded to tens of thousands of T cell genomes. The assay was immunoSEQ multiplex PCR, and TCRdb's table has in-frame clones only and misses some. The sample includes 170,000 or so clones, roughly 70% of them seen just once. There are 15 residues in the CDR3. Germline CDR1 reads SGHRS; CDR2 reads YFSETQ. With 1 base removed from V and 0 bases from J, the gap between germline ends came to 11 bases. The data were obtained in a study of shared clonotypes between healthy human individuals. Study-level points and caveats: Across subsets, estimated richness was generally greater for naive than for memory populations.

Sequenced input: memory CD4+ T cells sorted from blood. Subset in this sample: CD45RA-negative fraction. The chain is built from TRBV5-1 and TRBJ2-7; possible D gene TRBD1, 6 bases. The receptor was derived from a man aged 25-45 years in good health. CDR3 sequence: CASSLWTDFSYEQYF. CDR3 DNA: TGCGCCAGCAGCTTGTGGACAGATTTCTCCTACGAGCAGTACTTC.